The source of this T cell receptor beta chain is a study of blood T cell repertoires in COVID-19. Study background: Sites in the United States, Italy and Spain provided acute and convalescent COVID-19 samples.

Germline V gene sequence: CDR1 SGHNT, CDR2 YYREEE (reference sequence). The CDR3 totals 15 residues. V lost 0 bases to trimming and J lost 5 bases, with 15 bases between them. This clone appeared once. Patients from Seattle were sampled longitudinally, starting during active infection. Source study methods: Amplifying reference gene primers gave estimates of nucleated cell counts. Sequencing used immunoSEQ multiplex PCR; TCRdb keeps in-frame clones, though not all of them. V, J and clone size are taken as reported in that table, and D and trimming were inferred from the DNA itself. In the table there are about 150,000 clones, 65% to 90% of which are singletons.

This receptor was taken from a woman in her fifties or sixties with COVID-19, enrolled during active disease. The chain is built from TRBV5-4 and TRBJ2-7; the D gene is possibly TRBD2 (5 bases). Sequencing input: peripheral blood. CDR3 coding DNA: TGTGCCAGCAGCTTGGCCGGACTCCCCCAGGACGAGCAGTACTTC. Its translation: CASSLAGLPQDEQYF.